This paragraph covers one TCR beta chain sequence. The CDR3 runs 15 residues. The trim removed 4 bases at V and 5 bases at J, leaving 11 bases unmatched. The V gene's germline CDR1 is SGHRS and CDR2 YFSETQ. This record belongs to a study of CD8 T cells in ankylosing spondylitis. Researchers built TCR beta libraries using quantitative 5'-RACE with molecular barcodes. TCRdb reprocessed the 5' RACE reads with MiXCR, giving one entry per CDR3 protein. The table has about 240,000 distinct CDR3 sequences, 8% to 9.5% seen once; the top ten hold 6.5% to 7%. The origin of this receptor is a male donor with ankylosing spondylitis or in good health (not recorded which). The sample comprised blood, either unsorted or a sorted T cell fraction (not recorded which). V and J are TRBV5-1 and TRBJ2-7; TRBD1 agrees at 8 bases. For the CDR3, the DNA is TGCGCCAGCAGCGGCAAGGCGCAGGGGGCTAACGAGCAGTACTTC. It codes for CASSGKAQGANEQYF.